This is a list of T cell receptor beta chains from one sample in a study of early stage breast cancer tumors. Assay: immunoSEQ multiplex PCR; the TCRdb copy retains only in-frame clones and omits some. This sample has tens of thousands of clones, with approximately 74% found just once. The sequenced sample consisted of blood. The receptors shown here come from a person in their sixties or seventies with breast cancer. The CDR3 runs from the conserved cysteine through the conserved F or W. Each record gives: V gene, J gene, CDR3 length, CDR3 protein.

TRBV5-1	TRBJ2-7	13	CASGRDRSYEQYF
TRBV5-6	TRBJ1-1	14	CASTTITGVTEAFF
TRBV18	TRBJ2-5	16	CASSAVVGGYQETQYF
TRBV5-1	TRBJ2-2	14	CASSGGRVTGELFF
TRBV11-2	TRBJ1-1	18	CASSLRTVGRRENTEAFF
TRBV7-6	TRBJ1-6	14	CASSPTNYNSPLHF
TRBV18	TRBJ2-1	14	CASSPASLLGEQFF
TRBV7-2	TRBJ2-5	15	CASNLIGLAGETQYF
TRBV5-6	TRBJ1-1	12	CASSWGRTEAFF
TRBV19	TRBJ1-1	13	CASSIPGNTEAFF
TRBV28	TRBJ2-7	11	CASSLRYEQYF
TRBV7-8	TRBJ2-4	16	CASSLDDSGAKNIQYF
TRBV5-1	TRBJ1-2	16	CASSLPTAGALGGYTF
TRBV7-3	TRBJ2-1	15	CASSLLAGGHNEQFF
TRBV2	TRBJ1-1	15	CASRLLGQWGTEAFF
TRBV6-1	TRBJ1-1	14	CASNGSKGDTEAFF
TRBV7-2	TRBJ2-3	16	CASSPGLAGGRETQYF
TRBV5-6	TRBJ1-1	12	CASTRSGTEAFF
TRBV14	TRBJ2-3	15	CASSQVRRGSGAQYF
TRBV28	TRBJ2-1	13	CATGLETYNEQFF
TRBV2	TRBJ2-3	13	CASSSQGLDTQYF
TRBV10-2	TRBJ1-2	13	CASLDRGNYGYTF
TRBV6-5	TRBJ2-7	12	CASRSQGYEQYF
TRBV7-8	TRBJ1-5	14	CASSLGDSNQPQHF
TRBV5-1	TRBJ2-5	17	CASSSGSSLGHQETQYF
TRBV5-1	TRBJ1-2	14	CASSLWDVGYGYTF
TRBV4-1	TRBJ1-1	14	CASSLGQGRTEAFF
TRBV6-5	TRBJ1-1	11	CASSSNTEAFF
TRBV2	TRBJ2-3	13	CASRRGATDTQYF
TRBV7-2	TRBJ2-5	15	CASSFSGGNQETQYF
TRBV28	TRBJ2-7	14	CASRGGARLGEQYF
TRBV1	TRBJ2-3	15	CTSSPIFPGADTQYF
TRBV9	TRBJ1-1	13	CASSATGSAEAFF
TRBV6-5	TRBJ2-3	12	CASRGVSDTQYF
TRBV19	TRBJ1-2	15	CASSKGGALNYGYTF
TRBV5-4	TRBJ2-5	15	CASSPPNRDRETQYF
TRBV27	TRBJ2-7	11	CASSLLTEQYF
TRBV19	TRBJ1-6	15	CASSIRTVANSPLHF
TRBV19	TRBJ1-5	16	CASSMVTGVGNQPQHF
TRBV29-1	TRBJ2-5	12	CSGLGNQETQYF